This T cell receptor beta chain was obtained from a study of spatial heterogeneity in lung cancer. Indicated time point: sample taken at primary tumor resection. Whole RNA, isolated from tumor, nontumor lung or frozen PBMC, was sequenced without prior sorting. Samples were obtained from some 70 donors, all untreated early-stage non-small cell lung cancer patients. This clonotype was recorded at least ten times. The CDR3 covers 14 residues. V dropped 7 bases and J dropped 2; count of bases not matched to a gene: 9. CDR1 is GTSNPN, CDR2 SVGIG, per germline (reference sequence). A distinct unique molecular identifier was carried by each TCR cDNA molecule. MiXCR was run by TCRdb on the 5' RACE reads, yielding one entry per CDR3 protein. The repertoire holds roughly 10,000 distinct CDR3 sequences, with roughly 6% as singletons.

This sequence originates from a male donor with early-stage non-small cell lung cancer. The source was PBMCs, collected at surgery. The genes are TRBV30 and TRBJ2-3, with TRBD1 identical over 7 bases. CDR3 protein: CASTKGQLTDTQYF. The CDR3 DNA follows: TGTGCCTCGACCAAGGGACAGCTCACAGATACGCAGTATTTT.